This T cell receptor beta chain was profiled in a study of CXCR3-negative and CXCR3-positive naive CD8 T cells. Study conclusions and caveats: Diversity was high in both naive subsets and much lower in memory cells. Surface CD5 looked about the same in the naive subsets, so the authors worked out TCR strength from TRB CDR3 properties. Researchers report that CXCR3-positive naive cells carry more hydrophobic TRB CDR3s than CXCR3-negative naive cells.

TRB cDNA was prepared as libraries by UMI-labeled 5' RACE. TCRdb re-called the 5' RACE reads and shows each CDR3 protein once, DNA omitted. Listed are around 66,000 distinct CDR3 sequences; 4.8% falls within the top ten. About this clonotype itself: As yet, its antigen is unknown.

The CDR3 is made up of 14 amino acids. V usage is TRBV12-3 or TRBV12-4 and J usage is TRBJ2-6. The sequencing input was naive CXCR3+ CD8+ T cells from blood. Subset defined: CD45RO-CCR7+CD27+CD95- naive CD8+ T cells expressing CXCR3 (TNR3+). The receptor's source is a human donor in good health. Some clones in this sample may be carry-over from other donors' samples. The CDR3 is CASSFASGANVLTF.